The sequence of this TCR beta chain was determined in a study of blood T cells in healthy people across ages. In each sample, at least 7 million PBMCs were isolated. The CDR3 covers 18 residues. In germline, CDR1 is SEHNR, CDR2 FQNEAQ (reference sequence). J gave up 0 bases and V 3 bases, and 9 bases lay outside the gene matches. Then a second PCR, running about 6 to 11 cycles, was carried out with a sample-barcoded 5' primer and a J-beta primer mix. Each CDR3 protein is one row after TCRdb ran MiXCR on the 5' RACE reads. This sample has some 1.4 million distinct CDR3 sequences, with 42% found just once. In regard to this clonotype: Its antigen is as yet unknown.

Study-level results: Roughly linearly, TCR beta diversity per million T cells fell as age increased. TCR beta diversity correlated strongly with naive T cell percentage.

The receptor was isolated from a woman aged 18-29 years in good health. Sequencing was done on a sample of blood. The chain couples TRBV7-9 to TRBJ2-7; 12 bases match TRBD2. The CDR3 loop is CASSFYRTSGASSYEQYF. The DNA for the CDR3 is TGTGCCAGCAGCTTTTACAGGACTAGCGGGGCCTCCTCCTACGAGCAGTACTTC.